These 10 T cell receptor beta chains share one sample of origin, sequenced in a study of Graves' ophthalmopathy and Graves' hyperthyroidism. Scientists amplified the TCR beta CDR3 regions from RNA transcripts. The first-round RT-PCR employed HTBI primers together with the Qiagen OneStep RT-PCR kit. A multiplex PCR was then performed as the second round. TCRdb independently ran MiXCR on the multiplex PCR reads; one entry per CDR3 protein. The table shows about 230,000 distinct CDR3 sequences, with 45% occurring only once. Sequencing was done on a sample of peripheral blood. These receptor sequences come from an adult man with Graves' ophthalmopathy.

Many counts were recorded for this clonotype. The CDR3 nucleotides are TGCAGCGTTGTAAGATGGAGAAACACTGAAGCTTTCTTT. Translation: CSVVRWRNTEAFF. The J gene is TRBJ1-1, the V gene TRBV29-1; no clear D. CDR3 length: 13 residues. Germline lookup yields CDR1 SQVTM and CDR2 ANQGSEA. V gave up 4 bases and J gave up 2 bases, with 11 bases separating them.

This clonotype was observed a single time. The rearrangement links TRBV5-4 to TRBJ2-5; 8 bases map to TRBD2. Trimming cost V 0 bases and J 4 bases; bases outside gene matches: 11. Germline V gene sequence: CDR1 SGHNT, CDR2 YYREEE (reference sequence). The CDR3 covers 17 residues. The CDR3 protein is CASSLEGSGIRGETQYF. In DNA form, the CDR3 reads TGTGCCAGCAGCTTGGAGGGTAGCGGGATTAGGGGAGAGACCCAGTACTTC.

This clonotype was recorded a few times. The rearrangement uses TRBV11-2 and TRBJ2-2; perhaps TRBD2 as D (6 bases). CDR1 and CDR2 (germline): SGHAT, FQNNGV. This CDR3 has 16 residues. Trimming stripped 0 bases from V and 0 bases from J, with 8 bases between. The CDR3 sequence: CASSLEGGTNTGELFF. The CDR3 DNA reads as TGTGCCAGCAGCTTAGAGGGCGGGACGAACACCGGGGAGCTGTTTTTT.

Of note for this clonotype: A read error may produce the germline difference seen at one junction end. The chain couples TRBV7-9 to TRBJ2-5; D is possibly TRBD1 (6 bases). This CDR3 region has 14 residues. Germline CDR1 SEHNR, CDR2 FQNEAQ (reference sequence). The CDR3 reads CASSQDQGWETQYF. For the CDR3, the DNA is TGCGCCAGCAGCCAAGATCAGGGGTGGGAGACCCAGTACTTC. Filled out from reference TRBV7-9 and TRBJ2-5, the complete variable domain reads DTGVSQNPRHKITKRGQNVTFRCDPISEHNRLYWYRQTLGQGPEFLTYFQNEAQLEKSRLLSDRFSAERPKGSFSTLEIQRTEQGDSAMYLCASSQDQGWETQYFGPGTRLLVL.

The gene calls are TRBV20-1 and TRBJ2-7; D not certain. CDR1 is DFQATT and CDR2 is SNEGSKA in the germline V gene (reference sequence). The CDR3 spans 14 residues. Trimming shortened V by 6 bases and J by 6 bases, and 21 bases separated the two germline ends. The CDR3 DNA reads TGCAGTGCCCAGGCCCGGACCACCTCTAGCGAGCAGTACTTC. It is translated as CSAQARTTSSEQYF.

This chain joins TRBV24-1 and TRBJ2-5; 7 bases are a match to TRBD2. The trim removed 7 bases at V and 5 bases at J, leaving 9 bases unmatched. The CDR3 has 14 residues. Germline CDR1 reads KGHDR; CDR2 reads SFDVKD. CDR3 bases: TGTGCCACCAGCCCCCCGGGGGGTGTGGAGACCCAGTACTTC. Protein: CATSPPGGVETQYF.

In DNA form, the CDR3 reads TGTGCCAGCAGTTACCGCGGACAGGGCGGCTATGGCTACACCTTC. Translating gives CASSYRGQGGYGYTF. The chain joins TRBV2 to TRBJ1-2, with 8 positions matching TRBD1. Germline V gene sequence: CDR1 SNHLY, CDR2 FYNNEI. The ends lost 5 bases at V and 4 bases at J; junction bases unmatched: 9. There are 15 residues in the CDR3.

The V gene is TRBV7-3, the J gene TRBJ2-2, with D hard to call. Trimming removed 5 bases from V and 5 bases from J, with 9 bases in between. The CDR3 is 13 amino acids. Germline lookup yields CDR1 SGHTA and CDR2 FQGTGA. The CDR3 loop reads CASSPRLTGELFF. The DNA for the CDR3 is TGTGCCAGCAGCCCTCGATTGACCGGGGAGCTGTTTTTT.

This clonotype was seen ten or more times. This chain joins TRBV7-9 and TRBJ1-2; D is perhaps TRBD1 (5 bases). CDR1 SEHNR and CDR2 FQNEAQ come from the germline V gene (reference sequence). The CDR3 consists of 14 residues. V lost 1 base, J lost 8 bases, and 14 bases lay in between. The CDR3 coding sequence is TGTGCCAGCAGCTTAGGAACCGGGGGGGACGGCTACACCTTC. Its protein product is CASSLGTGGDGYTF.

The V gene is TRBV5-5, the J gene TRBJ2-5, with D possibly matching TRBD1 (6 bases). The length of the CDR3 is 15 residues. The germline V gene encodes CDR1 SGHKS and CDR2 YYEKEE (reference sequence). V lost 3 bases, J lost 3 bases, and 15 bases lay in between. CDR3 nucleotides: TGTGCCAGCAGCTCCTTGTTGGGGGCGGAAGAGACCCAGTACTTC. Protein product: CASSSLLGAEETQYF. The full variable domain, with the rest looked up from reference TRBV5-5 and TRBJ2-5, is DAGVTQSPTHLIKTRGQQVTLRCSPISGHKSVSWYQQVLGQGPQFIFQYYEKEERGRGNFPDRFSARQFPNYSSELNVNALLLGDSALYLCASSSLLGAEETQYFGPGTRLLVL.